This T cell receptor beta chain derives from a study of shared clonotypes between healthy human individuals. Study results and limitations: Compared with memory subsets, naive subsets generally had larger estimated richness. Rarefaction exposed incomplete sorted-subset sequencing despite large depth. An anticipated effect of sequencing depth on clonotype sharing among donors was recognized. Compared with clonotypes that all four donors shared, non-shared clonotypes had lower generation probabilities.

Sequencing used immunoSEQ multiplex PCR; TCRdb keeps in-frame clones, though not all of them. The repertoire holds about 2 million clones, with 95% as singletons. For this clone: What it binds is not known. Other DNA sequences from this sample encode an identical CDR3 as well.

Germline V gives CDR1 SGHDT, CDR2 YYEEEE. The CDR3 runs 14 residues. Trimming removed 0 bases from V and 1 base from J, with 7 bases in between. The chain is built from TRBV5-6 and TRBJ2-5; D not resolved. The clonotype comes from a man in his late teens or twenties in good health. Material for sequencing was naive CD4+ T cells sorted from blood. The subset: CD45RA+ positively selected. The CDR3 DNA is TGTGCCAGCAGCTTGGCGGGTATCCAAGAGACCCAGTACTTC. Translation: CASSLAGIQETQYF.